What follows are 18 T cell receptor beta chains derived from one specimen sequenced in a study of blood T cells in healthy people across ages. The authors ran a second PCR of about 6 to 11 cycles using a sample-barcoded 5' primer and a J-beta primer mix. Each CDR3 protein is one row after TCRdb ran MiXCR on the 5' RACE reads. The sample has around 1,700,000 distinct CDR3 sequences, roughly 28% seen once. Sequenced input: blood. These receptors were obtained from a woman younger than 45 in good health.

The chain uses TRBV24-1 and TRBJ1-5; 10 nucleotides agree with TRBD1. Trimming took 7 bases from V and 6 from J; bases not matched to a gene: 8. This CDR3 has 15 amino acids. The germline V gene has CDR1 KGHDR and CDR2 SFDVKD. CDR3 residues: CATRETGTGAQPQHF. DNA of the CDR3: TGTGCCACCAGGGAGACCGGGACAGGGGCTCAGCCCCAGCATTTT.

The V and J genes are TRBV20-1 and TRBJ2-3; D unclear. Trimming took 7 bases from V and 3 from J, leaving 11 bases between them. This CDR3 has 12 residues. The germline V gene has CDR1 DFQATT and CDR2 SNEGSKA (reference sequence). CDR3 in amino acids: CSDVPRTDTQYF. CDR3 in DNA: TGCAGTGACGTACCCCGGACAGATACGCAGTATTTT.

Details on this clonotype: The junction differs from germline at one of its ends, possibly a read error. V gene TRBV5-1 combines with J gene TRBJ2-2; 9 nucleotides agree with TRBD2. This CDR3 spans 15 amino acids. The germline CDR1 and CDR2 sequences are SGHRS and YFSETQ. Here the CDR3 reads CACSFGLASAGELFF. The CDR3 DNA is TGCGCCTGCAGCTTTGGACTAGCGAGTGCCGGGGAGCTGTTTTTT.

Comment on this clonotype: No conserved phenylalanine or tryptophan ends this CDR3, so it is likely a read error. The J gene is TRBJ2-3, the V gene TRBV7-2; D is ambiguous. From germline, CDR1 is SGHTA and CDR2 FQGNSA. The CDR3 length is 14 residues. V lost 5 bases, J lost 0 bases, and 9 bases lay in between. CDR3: CASSLSWSTDTQYC. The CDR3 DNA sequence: TGTGCCAGCAGCCTTAGCTGGAGCACAGATACGCAGTATTGT.

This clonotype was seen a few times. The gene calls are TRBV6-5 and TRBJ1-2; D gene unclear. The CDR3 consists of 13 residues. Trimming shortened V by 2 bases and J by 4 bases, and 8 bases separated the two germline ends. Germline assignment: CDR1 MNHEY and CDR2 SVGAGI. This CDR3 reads CASSYGRLYGYTF. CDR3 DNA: TGTGCCAGCAGTTACGGCAGGCTCTATGGCTACACCTTC.

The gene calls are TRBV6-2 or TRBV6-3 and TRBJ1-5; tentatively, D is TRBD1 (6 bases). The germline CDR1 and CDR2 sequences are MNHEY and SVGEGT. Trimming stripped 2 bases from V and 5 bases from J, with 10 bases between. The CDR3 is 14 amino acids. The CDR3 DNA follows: TGTGCCAGCAGTTACGGGGACATCGATCAGCCCCAGCATTTT. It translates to CASSYGDIDQPQHF.

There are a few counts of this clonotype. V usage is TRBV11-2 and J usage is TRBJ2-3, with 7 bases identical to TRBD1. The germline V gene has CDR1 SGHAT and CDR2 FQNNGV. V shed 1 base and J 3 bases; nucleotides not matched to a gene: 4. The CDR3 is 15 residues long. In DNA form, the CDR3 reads TGTGCCAGCAGCTTAGCCGGGACAGAAACAGATACGCAGTATTTT. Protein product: CASSLAGTETDTQYF. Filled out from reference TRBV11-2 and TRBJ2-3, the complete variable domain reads EAGVAQSPRYKIIEKRQSVAFWCNPISGHATLYWYQQILGQGPKLLIQFQNNGVVDDSQLPKDRFSAERLKGVDSTLKIQPAKLEDSAVYLCASSLAGTETDTQYFGPGTRLTVL.

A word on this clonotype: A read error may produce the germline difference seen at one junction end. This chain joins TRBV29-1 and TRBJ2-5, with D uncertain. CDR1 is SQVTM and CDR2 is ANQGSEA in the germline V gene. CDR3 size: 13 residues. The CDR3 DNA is TGCAGCGTTGAAACAGTAGGCCAAGAGGCCCAGTACTTC. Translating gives CSVETVGQEAQYF.

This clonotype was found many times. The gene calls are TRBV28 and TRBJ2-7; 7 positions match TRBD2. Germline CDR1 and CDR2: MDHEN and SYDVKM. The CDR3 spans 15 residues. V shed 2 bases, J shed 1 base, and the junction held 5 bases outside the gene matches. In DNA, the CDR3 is TGTGCCAGCAGTTTACCCACCGGGAGGTCCTACGAGCAGTACTTC. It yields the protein CASSLPTGRSYEQYF.

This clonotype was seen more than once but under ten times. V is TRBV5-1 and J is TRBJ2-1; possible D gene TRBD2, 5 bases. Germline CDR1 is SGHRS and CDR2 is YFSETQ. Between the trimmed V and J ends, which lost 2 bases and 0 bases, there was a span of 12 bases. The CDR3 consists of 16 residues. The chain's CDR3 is CASSFKSGSSYNEQFF. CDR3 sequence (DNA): TGCGCCAGCAGCTTTAAATCTGGGAGCTCCTACAATGAGCAGTTCTTC.

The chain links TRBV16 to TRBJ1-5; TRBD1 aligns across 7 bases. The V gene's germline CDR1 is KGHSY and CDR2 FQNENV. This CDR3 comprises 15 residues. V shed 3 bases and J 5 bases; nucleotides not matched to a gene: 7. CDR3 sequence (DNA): TGTGCCAGCAGCCAGAACCGACAGGGCGATCAGCCCCAGCATTTT. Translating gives CASSQNRQGDQPQHF. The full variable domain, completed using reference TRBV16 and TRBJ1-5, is GEEVAQTPKHLVRGEGQKAKLYCAPIKGHSYVFWYQQVLKNEFKFLISFQNENVFDETGMPKERFSAKCLPNSPCSLEIQATKLEDSAVYFCASSQNRQGDQPQHFGDGTRLSIL.

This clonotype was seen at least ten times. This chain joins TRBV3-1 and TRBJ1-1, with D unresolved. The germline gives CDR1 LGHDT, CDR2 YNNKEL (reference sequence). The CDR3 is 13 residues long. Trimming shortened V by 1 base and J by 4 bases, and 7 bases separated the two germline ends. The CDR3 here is CASSQGGGTEAFF. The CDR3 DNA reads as TGTGCCAGCAGCCAAGGGGGAGGCACTGAAGCTTTCTTT.

The CDR3 DNA reads TGTGCCAGCAGCTTAGCGCCAGGGCAACCCCTCCACTTT. Protein product: CASSLAPGQPLHF. The chain carries TRBV7-2 and TRBJ1-6, with D tentatively TRBD1 (5 bases). The CDR3 sequence is 13 residues long. Trimming pared 0 bases from V and 12 bases from J, leaving 9 bases between. The germline V gene encodes CDR1 SGHTA and CDR2 FQGNSA.

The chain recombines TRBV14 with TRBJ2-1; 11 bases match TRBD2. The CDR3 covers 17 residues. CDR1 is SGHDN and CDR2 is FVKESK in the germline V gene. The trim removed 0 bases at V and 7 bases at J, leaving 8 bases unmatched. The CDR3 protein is CASSQEIAGGPENEQFF. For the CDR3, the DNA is TGTGCCAGCAGCCAAGAGATAGCGGGAGGGCCTGAGAATGAGCAGTTCTTC.

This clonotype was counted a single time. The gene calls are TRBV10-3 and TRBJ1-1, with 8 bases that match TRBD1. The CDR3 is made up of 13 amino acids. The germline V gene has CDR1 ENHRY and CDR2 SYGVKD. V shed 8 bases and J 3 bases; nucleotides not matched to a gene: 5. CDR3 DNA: TGTGCCATCGGCGTGACAGGGGACACTGAAGCTTTCTTT. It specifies CAIGVTGDTEAFF.

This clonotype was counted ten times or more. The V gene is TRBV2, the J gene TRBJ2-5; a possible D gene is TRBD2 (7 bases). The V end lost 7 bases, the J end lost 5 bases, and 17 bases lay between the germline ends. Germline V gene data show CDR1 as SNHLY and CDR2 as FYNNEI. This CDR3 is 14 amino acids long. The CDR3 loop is CASTRLPGGETQYF. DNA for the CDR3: TGTGCCAGCACTCGACTGCCGGGGGGCGAGACCCAGTACTTC.

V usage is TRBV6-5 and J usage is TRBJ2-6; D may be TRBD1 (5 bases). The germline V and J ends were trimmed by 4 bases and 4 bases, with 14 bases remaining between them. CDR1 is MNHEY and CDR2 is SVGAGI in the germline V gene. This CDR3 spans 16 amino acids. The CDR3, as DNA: TGTGCCAGCAGTTTATATGCCCAGGGCGGGGCCAACGTCCTGACTTTC. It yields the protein CASSLYAQGGANVLTF.

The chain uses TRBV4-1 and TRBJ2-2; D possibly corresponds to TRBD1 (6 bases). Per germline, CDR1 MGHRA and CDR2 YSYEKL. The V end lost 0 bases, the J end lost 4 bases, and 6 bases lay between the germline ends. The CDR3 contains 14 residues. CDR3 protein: CASSQEGATGELFF. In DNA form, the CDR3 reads TGCGCCAGCAGCCAAGAGGGGGCCACCGGGGAGCTGTTTTTT.